The T cell receptor (beta chain) under discussion was sequenced for a study of PD-L1 blockade in urothelial cancer. Study overall: The number of prior chemotherapy regimens per patient was 0 to 3.

With regard to this clone: What it recognizes is unknown.

Study observations and caveats: Below-median TCR clonality that was measured in pretreatment blood predicted better survival.

A spike-in of synthetic TCR analog templates was added to each PCR. Clones were sequenced by immunoSEQ multiplex PCR, and TCRdb holds only the in-frame ones, with some missing. The table has 70,000 to 95,000 clones, 80% to 85% seen once. J lost 7 bases, V lost 1 base, and 2 bases had no gene match. The CDR3 contains 15 residues. The germline gives CDR1 LNHDA, CDR2 SQIVND (reference sequence). Time point reported: pretreatment peripheral blood. Locally advanced or metastatic urothelial carcinoma affected all patients. The sequence was collected from a man aged 55 to 70 with urothelial cancer. V gene TRBV19 combines with J gene TRBJ2-4; 12 positions match TRBD1. The sequencing here drew on PBMCs, taken around atezolizumab (anti-PD-L1) treatment. The CDR3 nucleotides read TGTGCCAGTAGTATAGGGGGACAGGGGGCGAACATTCAGTACTTC. This codes for CASSIGGQGANIQYF.